The 31 T cell receptor beta chains below were found in one sample sequenced in a study of T cell changes during pregnancy in multiple sclerosis. Generated by immunoSEQ multiplex PCR, the TCRdb table keeps only in-frame clones and is missing some. The table includes roughly 72,000 clones, about 90% detected once. Here the sequenced sample was peripheral blood, taken in the first trimester of pregnancy. Every receptor here comes from a female donor in good health, enrolled as a control in a pregnancy study.

The table lists this clone with a count of one. The chain joins TRBV7-6 to TRBJ2-7, with 10 bases identical to TRBD1. Trimming cost V 4 bases and J 3 bases; bases outside gene matches: 12. The germline gives CDR1 SGHVS, CDR2 FNYEAQ. The CDR3 is 17 amino acids. The CDR3 reads CASSSILPGQGHYEQYF. The CDR3 nucleotides are TGTGCCAGCAGCTCAATTCTCCCGGGACAGGGGCACTACGAGCAGTACTTC.

This clone was observed once. This sequence joins TRBV15 and TRBJ2-7; maybe TRBD2 (6 bases). V was cut by 11 bases and J by 4 bases, with 15 bases left in between. There are 12 residues in the CDR3. CDR1 LNHNV and CDR2 YYDKDF come from the germline V gene (reference sequence). CDR3 nucleotide sequence: TGTGCCCTTAGCAGCGGGCTGTACGAGCAGTACTTC. It is translated as CALSSGLYEQYF.

The chain links TRBV27 to TRBJ1-2; no firm D call. CDR1 is MNHEY, CDR2 SMNVEV, per germline (reference sequence). The ends were cut back, 3 bases at V and 5 bases at J, with 19 bases in the middle. The CDR3 consists of 16 residues. The CDR3 coding sequence is TGTGCCAGCAGTTTTTCCAGGCGGGCCGCCGGGTATGGCTACACCTTC. The encoded protein is CASSFSRRAAGYGYTF.

This clone occurred once. The chain uses TRBV18 and TRBJ2-3; possibly TRBD2 for D (6 bases). The CDR3 sequence is 18 residues long. Trimming cost V 0 bases and J 2 bases, with 18 bases left between them. Germline CDR1 and CDR2: KGHSH and LQKENI. The CDR3 loop reads CASSPPARRVGITDTQYF. The CDR3 DNA is TGTGCCAGCTCACCACCCGCGAGGAGGGTTGGAATCACAGATACGCAGTATTTT.

CDR3 loop: CASNPGQGIYGYTF. The CDR3, as DNA: TGTGCCAGCAATCCGGGACAGGGGATCTATGGCTACACCTTC. V is TRBV27 and J is TRBJ1-2, with 10 bases matching TRBD1. This CDR3 region has 14 residues. CDR1 is MNHEY, CDR2 SMNVEV, per germline (reference sequence). After removal of 7 bases from V and 4 bases from J, the junction contained 6 bases not matched to a gene.

The chain uses TRBV10-3 and TRBJ1-5; D not resolved. Trimming shortened V by 0 bases and J by 1 base, and 4 bases separated the two germline ends. CDR3 size: 14 residues. Germline loops: CDR1 ENHRY, CDR2 SYGVKD. CDR3 sequence: CAISESSSNQPQHF. The CDR3 nucleotides read TGTGCCATCAGTGAGTCTTCGAGCAATCAGCCCCAGCATTTT.

A single count supports this clone. The genes are TRBV5-1 and TRBJ1-6, with D possibly TRBD1 on 5 matching bases. The CDR3 sequence is 15 residues long. The V end was cut by 0 bases, the J end by 5 bases, with 9 bases between. Germline CDR1 SGHRS, CDR2 YFSETQ. The DNA for the CDR3 is TGCGCCAGCAGCTTGGTGGGGCAGGATAATTCACCCCTCCACTTT. Its protein is CASSLVGQDNSPLHF.

The chain uses TRBV6-5 and TRBJ2-7; maybe TRBD1 (6 bases). The CDR3 loop spans 14 amino acids. V lost 2 bases and J lost 7, with 15 bases in between. Germline CDR1 and CDR2: MNHEY and SVGAGI. CDR3 coding DNA: TGTGCCAGCAGTTACCCGGGACACCAAGGGGAGCAGTACTTC. Its translation: CASSYPGHQGEQYF.

The chain links TRBV25-1 to TRBJ2-3; 7 bases fit TRBD2. Trimming cost V 3 bases and J 4 bases; bases outside gene matches: 7. Germline lookup yields CDR1 MGHDK and CDR2 SYGVNS. The CDR3 totals 15 residues. The CDR3 sequence is CASSDPGGRADTQYF. As DNA, the CDR3 is TGTGCCAGCAGTGACCCCGGTGGGAGGGCAGATACGCAGTATTTT. Combining the CDR3 with reference TRBV25-1 and TRBJ2-3 gives the whole variable domain EADIYQTPRYLVIGTGKKITLECSQTMGHDKMYWYQQDPGMELHLIHYSYGVNSTEKGDLSSESTVSRIRTEHFPLTLESARPSHTSQYLCASSDPGGRADTQYFGPGTRLTVL.

The chain joins TRBV19 to TRBJ2-3; the match to TRBD1 covers 12 bases. Germline V CDR1 and CDR2: LNHDA, SQIVND (reference sequence). Trimming removed 8 bases from V and 4 bases from J; junction bases left unmatched: 4. This CDR3 comprises 14 residues. The CDR3 protein is CASGTGGAPDTQYF. CDR3 DNA: TGTGCCAGTGGGACAGGGGGCGCCCCAGATACGCAGTATTTT.

The rearrangement links TRBV7-8 to TRBJ1-1; no clear D. Deletions cut 2 bases from V and 0 bases from J, with 7 bases between. Germline CDR1 is SGHVS and CDR2 is FQNEAQ. The CDR3 is 14 amino acids. The CDR3 nucleotides are TGTGCCAGCAGCTTAAACAGCCTGAACACTGAAGCTTTCTTT. Protein: CASSLNSLNTEAFF.

This rearrangement joins TRBV2 to TRBJ1-2; no reliable D call. The CDR3 has 10 amino acids. In germline, CDR1 is SNHLY, CDR2 FYNNEI. V was pared by 8 bases and J by 8 bases, with 9 bases between. The CDR3 protein is CASGQRGYTF. In DNA, the CDR3 is TGTGCCAGCGGTCAGCGGGGCTACACCTTC.

The J gene is TRBJ1-5, the V gene TRBV6-1; 9 bases line up with TRBD1. Looked up from germline, CDR1 is MNHNS and CDR2 is SASEGT. This CDR3 has 16 amino acids. The ends lost 4 bases at V and 7 bases at J; junction bases unmatched: 11. DNA for the CDR3: TGTGCCAGCAGTGTTCCGGGACAGGGTGTTGGGCAGCCCCAGCATTTT. Its protein is CASSVPGQGVGQPQHF.

V gene TRBV7-2 combines with J gene TRBJ1-2, with D uncertain. The CDR3 has 14 amino acids. CDR1 SGHTA and CDR2 FQGNSA come from the germline V gene. V shed 8 bases and J shed 0 bases, with 13 bases lying between them. The CDR3 protein is CASRLAVTNYGYTF. The CDR3 DNA is TGTGCCAGCCGTCTTGCAGTTACTAACTATGGCTACACCTTC.

This chain joins TRBV9 and TRBJ1-3; D is uncertain. This CDR3 is built from 14 residues. V was clipped by 4 bases and J by 1 base, with 9 bases between them. The germline gives CDR1 SGDLS, CDR2 YYNGEE. This CDR3 reads CASSPPGSGNTIYF. The CDR3 nucleotides are TGTGCCAGCAGCCCCCCCGGTTCTGGAAACACCATATATTTT.

The chain employs TRBV10-3 and TRBJ2-3, with a possible D match to TRBD2 (5 bases). The CDR3 covers 16 residues. Trimming stripped 0 bases from V and 2 bases from J, with 12 bases between. In germline, CDR1 is ENHRY, CDR2 SYGVKD. The CDR3 spells CAISESASTATDTQYF. CDR3 sequence (DNA): TGTGCCATCAGTGAGTCCGCTAGCACCGCCACAGATACGCAGTATTTT.

V and J are TRBV29-1 and TRBJ2-7; D call uncertain. The CDR3 is 10 amino acids. Trimming shortened V by 4 bases and J by 5 bases, and 6 bases separated the two germline ends. Germline values: CDR1 SQVTM, CDR2 ANQGSEA. Here the CDR3 reads CSVGTDEQYF. The CDR3 DNA reads TGCAGCGTTGGAACTGACGAGCAGTACTTC.

V is TRBV28 and J is TRBJ2-5; 13 nucleotides match TRBD2. The CDR3 consists of 13 residues. The V gene end was trimmed by 8 bases and the J gene end by 5 bases; junction bases not matched to a gene: 2. Germline CDR1 is MDHEN and CDR2 is SYDVKM. The CDR3 spells CASGLAGAETQYF. In DNA, the CDR3 is TGTGCCAGCGGACTAGCGGGGGCGGAGACCCAGTACTTC.

The V call is TRBV27, the J call TRBJ1-4, with TRBD1 matching 7 bases. J was trimmed by 5 bases and V by 3 bases; bases with no gene match: 3. There are 14 residues in the CDR3. The V gene's germline CDR1 is MNHEY and CDR2 SMNVEV (reference sequence). For the CDR3, the DNA is TGTGCCAGCAGTTTCAACAGGGGAAATGAAAAACTGTTTTTT. This translates into CASSFNRGNEKLFF.

The V gene is TRBV18, the J gene TRBJ2-7, with TRBD1 matching 8 bases. With V trimmed by 3 bases and J by 3 bases, 10 bases remained unmatched. The V gene's germline CDR1 is KGHSH and CDR2 LQKENI. The CDR3 totals 16 residues. This CDR3 reads CASSPAVGQGDYEQYF. As DNA, the CDR3 is TGTGCCAGCTCACCGGCCGTAGGACAGGGAGACTACGAGCAGTACTTC. The full variable domain, in which reference TRBV18 and TRBJ2-7 provide the parts outside the CDR3, is NAGVMQNPRHLVRRRGQEARLRCSPMKGHSHVYWYRQLPEEGLKFMVYLQKENIIDESGMPKERFSAEFPKEGPSILRIQQVVRGDSAAYFCASSPAVGQGDYEQYFGPGTRLTVT.

The V gene is TRBV27, the J gene TRBJ1-3; D is perhaps TRBD1 (6 bases). CDR1 and CDR2 (germline): MNHEY, SMNVEV (reference sequence). The CDR3 runs to 14 residues. Deletions cut 0 bases from V and 4 bases from J, with 7 bases between. Here the CDR3 DNA reads TGTGCCAGCAGTTTATCCGGACAGGGAAACACCATATATTTT. Residues: CASSLSGQGNTIYF.

This chain joins TRBV6-5 and TRBJ2-7; D perhaps matches TRBD1 (6 bases). CDR3 length equals 15 residues. Germline assignment: CDR1 MNHEY and CDR2 SVGAGI. V was cut by 2 bases and J by 4 bases, with 15 bases left in between. The DNA of the CDR3 is TGTGCCAGCAGTTACCGGTGGGGGCTGGAATACGAGCAGTACTTC. As protein: CASSYRWGLEYEQYF.

This chain joins TRBV28 and TRBJ1-1, with D perhaps matching TRBD1 (6 bases). Germline assignment: CDR1 MDHEN and CDR2 SYDVKM. CDR3 length: 11 amino acids. Trimming stripped 9 bases from V and 7 bases from J, with 12 bases between. The CDR3 sequence: CASNQGSEAFF. CDR3 DNA sequence: TGTGCCAGTAATCAGGGGAGTGAAGCTTTCTTT.

The chain joins TRBV25-1 to TRBJ1-6, with D possibly matching TRBD1 (6 bases). The CDR3 totals 15 residues. V lost 4 bases and J lost 11, with 18 bases in between. The germline V gene has CDR1 MGHDK and CDR2 SYGVNS. CDR3 in amino acids: CASSAQGMVPAPLHF. The CDR3 DNA reads TGTGCCAGCAGTGCCCAGGGGATGGTTCCGGCACCCCTCCACTTT.

The V gene is TRBV7-2, the J gene TRBJ2-3; D is possibly TRBD2 (5 bases). Germline V gives CDR1 SGHTA, CDR2 FQGNSA. Trimming left V 0 bases short and J 2 bases short, with 6 bases between. This CDR3 comprises 14 residues. CDR3 protein: CASSLAGLTDTQYF. The CDR3 DNA follows: TGTGCCAGCAGCTTAGCAGGACTCACAGATACGCAGTATTTT.

This clone was detected only once. The gene calls are TRBV4-1 and TRBJ1-5; tentatively, D is TRBD1 (5 bases). Germline V gives CDR1 MGHRA, CDR2 YSYEKL. The CDR3 loop spans 16 amino acids. The ends were cut back, 4 bases at V and 1 base at J, with 14 bases in the middle. The CDR3 DNA reads as TGCGCCAGCAGCCGGACGACAGAGACCAGCAATCAGCCCCAGCATTTT. Translated, it gives CASSRTTETSNQPQHF.

V is TRBV28 and J is TRBJ1-6, with 8 nucleotides matching TRBD1. Trimming at V came to 6 bases and at J to 9 bases, leaving 10 bases not matched to a gene. The CDR3 covers 15 residues. Per germline, CDR1 MDHEN and CDR2 SYDVKM. CDR3 DNA: TGTGCCAGCAGCCATGGGGGGACAGGCCTTTCACCCCTCCACTTT. Its translation: CASSHGGTGLSPLHF.

The chain combines TRBV25-1 with TRBJ2-4; a possible D gene is TRBD1 (6 bases). Germline CDR1 MGHDK, CDR2 SYGVNS. The V end lost 4 bases, the J end lost 6 bases, and 13 bases lay between the germline ends. The length of the CDR3 is 14 residues. The CDR3 is CASSGSGAVNIQYF. CDR3 nucleotide sequence: TGTGCCAGCAGTGGATCAGGGGCAGTAAACATTCAGTACTTC.

J is TRBJ1-2 and V is TRBV7-8; D is perhaps TRBD1 (6 bases). The CDR3 has 12 residues. CDR1 and CDR2 from the germline V gene are SGHVS and FQNEAQ. V was cut by 3 bases and J by 6 bases, with 8 bases left in between. This CDR3 is CASSFQGHGYTF. The CDR3, as DNA: TGTGCCAGCAGCTTCCAGGGGCATGGCTACACCTTC.

This chain connects TRBV11-3 to TRBJ2-2, with 9 nucleotides matching TRBD2. J lost 2 bases, V lost 5 bases, and 6 bases had no gene match. The CDR3 extends over 16 amino acids. From germline, CDR1 is SGHNT and CDR2 YENEEA. CDR3 sequence (DNA): TGTGCCAGCAGCCCACTAGCGGGTACCAACACCGGGGAGCTGTTTTTT. Its protein product is CASSPLAGTNTGELFF.

V usage is TRBV7-2 and J usage is TRBJ2-2, with 9 bases fitting TRBD1. The CDR3 has 15 amino acids. The trim removed 3 bases at V and 1 base at J, leaving 0 bases unmatched. Per germline, CDR1 SGHTA and CDR2 FQGNSA. CDR3 DNA sequence: TGTGCCAGCAGCTTGACAGGGGGGAACACCGGGGAGCTGTTTTTT. Residues: CASSLTGGNTGELFF.